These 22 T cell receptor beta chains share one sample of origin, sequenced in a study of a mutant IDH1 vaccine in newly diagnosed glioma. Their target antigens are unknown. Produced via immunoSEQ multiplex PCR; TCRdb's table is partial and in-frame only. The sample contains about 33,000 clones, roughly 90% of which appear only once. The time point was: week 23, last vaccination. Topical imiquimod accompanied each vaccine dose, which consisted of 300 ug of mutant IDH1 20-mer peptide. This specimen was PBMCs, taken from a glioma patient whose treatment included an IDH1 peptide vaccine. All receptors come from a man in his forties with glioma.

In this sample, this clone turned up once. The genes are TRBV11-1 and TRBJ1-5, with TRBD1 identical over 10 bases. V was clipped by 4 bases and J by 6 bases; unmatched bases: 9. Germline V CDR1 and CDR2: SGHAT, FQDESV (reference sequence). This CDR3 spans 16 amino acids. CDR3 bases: TGTGCCAGCAGCTCTCTGACAGGGGGCGCGGGTCAGCCCCAGCATTTT. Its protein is CASSSLTGGAGQPQHF.

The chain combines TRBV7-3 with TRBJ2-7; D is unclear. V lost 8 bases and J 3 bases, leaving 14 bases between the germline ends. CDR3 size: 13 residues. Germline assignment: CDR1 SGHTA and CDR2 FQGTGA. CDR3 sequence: CASSNGPYYEQYF. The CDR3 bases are TGTGCCAGCTCCAACGGACCTTACTACGAGCAGTACTTC.

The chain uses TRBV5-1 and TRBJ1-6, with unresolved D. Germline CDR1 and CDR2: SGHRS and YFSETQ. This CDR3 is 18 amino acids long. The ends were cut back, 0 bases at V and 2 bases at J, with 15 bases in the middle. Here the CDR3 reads CASSLDAFSSPYNSPLHF. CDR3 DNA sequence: TGCGCCAGCAGCTTGGACGCCTTCAGTTCACCCTATAATTCACCCCTCCACTTT.

In DNA, the CDR3 is TGTGCCAGCAGCCAGGGAGTACAAGAGACCCAGTACTTC. Encoded protein: CASSQGVQETQYF. The J gene is TRBJ2-5, the V gene TRBV7-9; the D gene could be TRBD1 or TRBD2 (5 bases each). Germline loops: CDR1 SEHNR, CDR2 FQNEAQ (reference sequence). The V end lost 5 bases, the J end lost 2 bases, and 9 bases lay between the germline ends. The CDR3 length is 13 residues. Looking up the rest from reference TRBV7-9 and TRBJ2-5 gives the full variable domain: DTGVSQNPRHKITKRGQNVTFRCDPISEHNRLYWYRQTLGQGPEFLTYFQNEAQLEKSRLLSDRFSAERPKGSFSTLEIQRTEQGDSAMYLCASSQGVQETQYFGPGTRLLVL.

The CDR3 is CASSLYGTGRRDEQYF. CDR3 nucleotide sequence: TGTGCCAGCAGCTTATACGGGACAGGAAGAAGGGACGAGCAGTACTTC. This chain joins TRBV7-8 and TRBJ2-7; 8 bases line up with TRBD1. Germline CDR1 reads SGHVS; CDR2 reads FQNEAQ. This CDR3 has 16 residues. V trimming: 2 bases; J trimming: 5 bases; junction bases outside the gene matches: 11.

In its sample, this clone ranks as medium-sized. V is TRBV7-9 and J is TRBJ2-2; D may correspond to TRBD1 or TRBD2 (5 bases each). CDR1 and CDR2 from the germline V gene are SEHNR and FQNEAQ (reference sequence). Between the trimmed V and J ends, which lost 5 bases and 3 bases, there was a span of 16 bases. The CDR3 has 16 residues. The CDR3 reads CASSPQSGTYTGELFF. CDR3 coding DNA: TGTGCCAGCAGCCCCCAGTCCGGGACCTACACCGGGGAGCTGTTTTTT.

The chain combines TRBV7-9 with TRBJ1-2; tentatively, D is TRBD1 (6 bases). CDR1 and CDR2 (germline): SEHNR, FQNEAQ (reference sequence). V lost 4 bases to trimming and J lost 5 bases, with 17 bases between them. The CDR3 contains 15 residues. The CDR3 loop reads CASSSYRGQGYGYTF. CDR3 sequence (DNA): TGTGCCAGCAGCTCATACCGGGGGCAAGGGTATGGCTACACCTTC.

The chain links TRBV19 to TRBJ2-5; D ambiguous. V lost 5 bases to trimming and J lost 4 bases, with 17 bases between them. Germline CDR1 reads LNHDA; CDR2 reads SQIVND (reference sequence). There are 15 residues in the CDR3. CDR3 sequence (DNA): TGTGCCAGTAGTGATGACCTTGGAGAGTTAGAGACCCAGTACTTC. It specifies CASSDDLGELETQYF.

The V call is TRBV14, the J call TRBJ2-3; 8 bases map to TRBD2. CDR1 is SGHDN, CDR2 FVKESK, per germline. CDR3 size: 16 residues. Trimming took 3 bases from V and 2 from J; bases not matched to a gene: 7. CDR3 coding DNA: TGTGCCAGCAGCCATCTGACTAGCGCCTACACAGATACGCAGTATTTT. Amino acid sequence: CASSHLTSAYTDTQYF.

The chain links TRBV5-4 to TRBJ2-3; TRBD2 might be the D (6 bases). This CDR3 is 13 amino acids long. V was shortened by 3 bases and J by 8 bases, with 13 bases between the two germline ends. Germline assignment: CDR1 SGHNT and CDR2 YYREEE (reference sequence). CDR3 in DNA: TGTGCCAGCAGCTCCGACTCGCGGGGTACGCAGTATTTT. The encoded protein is CASSSDSRGTQYF. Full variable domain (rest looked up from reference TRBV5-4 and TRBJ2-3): ETGVTQSPTHLIKTRGQQVTLRCSSQSGHNTVSWYQQALGQGPQFIFQYYREEENGRGNFPPRFSGLQFPNYSSELNVNALELDDSALYLCASSSDSRGTQYFGPGTRLTVL.

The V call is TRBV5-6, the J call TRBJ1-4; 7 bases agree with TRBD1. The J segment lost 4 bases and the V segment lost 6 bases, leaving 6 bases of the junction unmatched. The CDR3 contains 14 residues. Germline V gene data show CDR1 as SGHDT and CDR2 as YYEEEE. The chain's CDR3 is CASTQGQINEKLFF. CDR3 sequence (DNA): TGTGCCAGCACCCAGGGACAGATTAATGAAAAACTGTTTTTT. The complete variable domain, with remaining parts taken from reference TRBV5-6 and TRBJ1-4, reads DAGVTQSPTHLIKTRGQQVTLRCSPKSGHDTVSWYQQALGQGPQFIFQYYEEEERQRGNFPDRFSGHQFPNYSSELNVNALLLGDSALYLCASTQGQINEKLFFGSGTQLSVL.

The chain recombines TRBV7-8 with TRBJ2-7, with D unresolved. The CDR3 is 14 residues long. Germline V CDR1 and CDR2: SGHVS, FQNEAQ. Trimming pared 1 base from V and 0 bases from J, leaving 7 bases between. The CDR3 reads CASSLGSNSYEQYV. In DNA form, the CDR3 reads TGTGCCAGCAGCTTAGGTAGTAACTCCTACGAGCAGTACGTC.

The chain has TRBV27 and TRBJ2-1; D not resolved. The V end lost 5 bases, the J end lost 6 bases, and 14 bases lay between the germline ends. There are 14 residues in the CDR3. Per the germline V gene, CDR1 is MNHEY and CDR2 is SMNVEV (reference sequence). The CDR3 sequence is CASSQTSWSNEQFF. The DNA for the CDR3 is TGTGCCAGCAGTCAAACTTCATGGTCCAATGAGCAGTTCTTC.

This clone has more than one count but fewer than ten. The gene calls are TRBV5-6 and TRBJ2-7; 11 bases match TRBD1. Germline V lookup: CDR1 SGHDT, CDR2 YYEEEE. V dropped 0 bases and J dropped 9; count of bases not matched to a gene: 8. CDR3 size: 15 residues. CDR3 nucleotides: TGTGCCAGCAGCTTGGCCGGGACAGGGGGAAAGCGGCAGTACGTC. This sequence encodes CASSLAGTGGKRQYV.

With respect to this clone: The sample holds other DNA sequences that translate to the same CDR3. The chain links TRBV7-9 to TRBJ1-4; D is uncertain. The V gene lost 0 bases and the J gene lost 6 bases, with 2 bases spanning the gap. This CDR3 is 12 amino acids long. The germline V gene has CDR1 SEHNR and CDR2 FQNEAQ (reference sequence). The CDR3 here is CASSLADEKLFF. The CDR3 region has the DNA TGTGCCAGCAGCTTAGCGGATGAAAAACTGTTTTTT.

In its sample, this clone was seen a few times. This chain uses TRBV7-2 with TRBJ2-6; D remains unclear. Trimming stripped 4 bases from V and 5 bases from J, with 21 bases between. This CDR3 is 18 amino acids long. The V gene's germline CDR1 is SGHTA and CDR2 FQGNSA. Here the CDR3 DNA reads TGTGCCAGCAGCTGTCAATGGAGACGACAAAGTCGGGCCAACGTCCTGACTTTC. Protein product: CASSCQWRRQSRANVLTF.

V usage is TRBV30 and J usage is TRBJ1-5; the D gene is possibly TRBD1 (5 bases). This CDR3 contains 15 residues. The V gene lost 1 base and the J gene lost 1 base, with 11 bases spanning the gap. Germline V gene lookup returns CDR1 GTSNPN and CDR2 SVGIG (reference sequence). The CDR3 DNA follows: TGTGCCTGGAGTGCAGGGTCTGAGAGCAATCAGCCCCAGCATTTT. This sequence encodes CAWSAGSESNQPQHF.

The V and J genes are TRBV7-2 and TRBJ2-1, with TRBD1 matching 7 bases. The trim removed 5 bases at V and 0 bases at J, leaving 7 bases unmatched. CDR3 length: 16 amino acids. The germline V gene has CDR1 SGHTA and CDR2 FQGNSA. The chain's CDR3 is CASSPPTGSSYNEQFF. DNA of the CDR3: TGTGCCAGCAGCCCGCCGACAGGGAGCTCCTACAATGAGCAGTTCTTC.

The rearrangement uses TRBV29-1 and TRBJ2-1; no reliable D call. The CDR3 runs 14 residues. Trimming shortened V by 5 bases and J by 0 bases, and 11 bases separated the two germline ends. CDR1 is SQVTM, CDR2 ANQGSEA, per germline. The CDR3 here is CSVQPPSSYNEQFF. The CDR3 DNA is TGCAGCGTTCAACCGCCAAGCTCCTACAATGAGCAGTTCTTC.

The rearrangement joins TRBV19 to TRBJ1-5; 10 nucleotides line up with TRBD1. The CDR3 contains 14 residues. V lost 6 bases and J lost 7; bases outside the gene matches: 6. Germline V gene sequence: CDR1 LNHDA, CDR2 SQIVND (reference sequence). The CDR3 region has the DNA TGTGCCAGTAGGGGGACAGGGGAGGGGCAGCCCCAGCATTTT. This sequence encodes CASRGTGEGQPQHF.

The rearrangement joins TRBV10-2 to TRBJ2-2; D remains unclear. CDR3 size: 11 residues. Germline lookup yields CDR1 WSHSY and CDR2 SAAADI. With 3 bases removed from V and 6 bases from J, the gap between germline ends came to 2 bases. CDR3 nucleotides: TGCGCCAGCAGTGAATCCGGGGAGCTGTTTTTT. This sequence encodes CASSESGELFF.

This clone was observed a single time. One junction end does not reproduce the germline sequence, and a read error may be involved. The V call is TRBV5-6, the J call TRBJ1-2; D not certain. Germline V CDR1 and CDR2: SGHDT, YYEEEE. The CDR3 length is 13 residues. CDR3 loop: CASSLMENSGYTF. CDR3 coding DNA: TGTGCCAGCAGCTTGATGGAGAACTCTGGCTACACCTTC.